Listed here are 27 T cell receptor beta chains from one sample, sequenced in a study of cytomegalovirus exposure and HLA in healthy donors. The study ran its PCR with 60 Vbeta and 13 Jbeta primers. Clones were read by immunoSEQ multiplex PCR, and TCRdb kept only the in-frame ones, dropping some. The data hold about 170,000 clones, with more than 80% observed a single time. What was sequenced was PBMCs. The receptor set was obtained from a woman under 30 in good health and CMV-seronegative.

The chain joins TRBV6-5 to TRBJ1-2; possibly TRBD1 for D (6 bases). This CDR3 region has 11 residues. Trimming stripped 5 bases from V and 6 bases from J, with 7 bases between. Germline CDR1 MNHEY, CDR2 SVGAGI. CDR3 region: CASSPGDGYTF. CDR3 bases: TGTGCCAGCAGTCCAGGGGATGGCTACACCTTC.

The CDR3 here is CASSLRTSGRADEQFF. The CDR3 nucleotides read TGTGCCAGCAGCCTCCGGACTAGCGGGAGGGCCGATGAGCAGTTCTTC. V and J are TRBV7-9 and TRBJ2-1, with 15 positions matching TRBD2. With 5 bases clipped from V and 8 bases from J, the junction kept 7 bases outside the gene matches. The CDR3 has 16 amino acids. The germline gives CDR1 SEHNR, CDR2 FQNEAQ (reference sequence).

This clone was seen once. This chain links TRBV6-1 with TRBJ1-2; the match to TRBD1 covers 9 bases. The germline V gene encodes CDR1 MNHNS and CDR2 SASEGT. J gave up 8 bases and V 2 bases, and 9 bases lay outside the gene matches. The CDR3 loop spans 15 amino acids. This chain's CDR3 is CASSEIGTGFSGYTF. The CDR3 DNA follows: TGTGCCAGCAGTGAAATTGGGACAGGGTTTAGCGGCTACACCTTC.

The chain uses TRBV25-1 and TRBJ2-2; 8 bases match TRBD1. Germline values: CDR1 MGHDK, CDR2 SYGVNS. CDR3 length: 14 amino acids. The V gene end was trimmed by 6 bases and the J gene end by 4 bases; junction bases not matched to a gene: 4. The CDR3: CASRPDRGTGELFF. The CDR3 DNA sequence: TGTGCCAGCAGGCCCGACAGGGGCACCGGGGAGCTGTTTTTT.

The chain is built from TRBV5-5 and TRBJ1-2; a weak D match, TRBD1 (5 bases). The germline V gene encodes CDR1 SGHKS and CDR2 YYEKEE (reference sequence). The CDR3 is 17 residues long. V lost 4 bases to trimming and J lost 8 bases, with 27 bases between them. As DNA, the CDR3 is TGTGCCAGCAGCCGTACTCCGTTCCCCTTCTATGGGGCCGGCTACACCTTC. It encodes CASSRTPFPFYGAGYTF.

The chain uses TRBV4-1 and TRBJ1-1; D is perhaps TRBD1 (6 bases). The CDR3 runs to 13 residues. Germline V CDR1 and CDR2: MGHRA, YSYEKL. Trimming removed 4 bases at V and 4 bases at J, with 10 bases between. The CDR3 here is CASSRTGTTEAFF. DNA of the CDR3: TGCGCCAGCAGCCGCACAGGGACCACTGAAGCTTTCTTT.

The rearrangement links TRBV6-6 to TRBJ1-1; 8 nucleotides line up with TRBD1. J gave up 11 bases and V 5 bases, and 4 bases lay outside the gene matches. Germline V CDR1 and CDR2: MNHNY, SVGAGI (reference sequence). CDR3 length equals 11 residues. CDR3 nucleotide sequence: TGTGCCAGCAGTACGGACAGGGAGGCTTTCTTT. Translation gives CASSTDREAFF.

This clone was observed a single time. The J gene is TRBJ2-1, the V gene TRBV6-5; 11 bases line up with TRBD1. Unmatched junction bases numbered 7, after V lost 6 bases and J lost 6 bases. Germline V lookup: CDR1 MNHEY, CDR2 SVGAGI. The CDR3 totals 15 residues. The CDR3 DNA sequence: TGTGCCAGCAGCCGGGACAGGGGGTCGATCAATGAGCAGTTCTTC. Translation: CASSRDRGSINEQFF.

This chain joins TRBV4-1 and TRBJ2-1; the D is unclear. Germline V gene lookup returns CDR1 MGHRA and CDR2 YSYEKL. The CDR3 runs 13 residues. Trimming removed 0 bases at V and 6 bases at J, with 6 bases between. In DNA form, the CDR3 reads TGCGCCAGCAGCCAAGATTCTCCCAATGAGCAGTTCTTC. Translated, it gives CASSQDSPNEQFF.

This clone was seen a few times. The chain carries TRBV10-2 and TRBJ1-2, with D tentatively TRBD1 (5 bases). The V gene lost 1 base and the J gene lost 4 bases, with 13 bases spanning the gap. The CDR3 contains 15 residues. CDR1 and CDR2 (germline): WSHSY, SAAADI. The CDR3: CASSEFRRAPYGYTF. The DNA for the CDR3 is TGCGCCAGCAGTGAGTTTCGCAGGGCCCCCTATGGCTACACCTTC.

J is TRBJ2-3 and V is TRBV7-6; 7 positions agree with TRBD1. CDR1 and CDR2 (germline): SGHVS, FNYEAQ. Unmatched junction bases numbered 7, after V lost 5 bases and J lost 2 bases. The CDR3 covers 15 residues. CDR3 bases: TGTGCCAGCAGCCCCGGGACAGCGACCACAGATACGCAGTATTTT. Its translation is CASSPGTATTDTQYF. Drawing the rest from reference TRBV7-6 and TRBJ2-3, the complete variable domain is GAGVSQSPRYKVTKRGQDVALRCDPISGHVSLYWYRQALGQGPEFLTYFNYEAQQDKSGLPNDRFSAERPEGSISTLTIQRTEQRDSAMYRCASSPGTATTDTQYFGPGTRLTVL.

This clone was counted only a few times. The J gene is TRBJ2-1, the V gene TRBV2; 7 bases align to TRBD2. Germline lookup yields CDR1 SNHLY and CDR2 FYNNEI. CDR3 size: 13 residues. The V gene end was trimmed by 5 bases and the J gene end by 7 bases; junction bases not matched to a gene: 5. CDR3 coding DNA: TGTGCCAGCAGTCCGACTAGCTCGAATGAGCAGTTCTTC. This gives the protein CASSPTSSNEQFF.

The rearrangement links TRBV6-4 to TRBJ1-1; 8 positions agree with TRBD1. Germline V gene lookup returns CDR1 MRHNA and CDR2 SNTAGT. J lost 10 bases, V lost 1 base, and 8 bases had no gene match. The CDR3 spans 14 residues. CDR3 sequence (DNA): TGTGCCAGCAGTGACTATCAGGGGGCTGGTCGAGCTTTCTTT. This sequence encodes CASSDYQGAGRAFF.

This clone appeared a few times. The chain has TRBV10-3 and TRBJ2-7; a possible D gene is TRBD1 (6 bases). Germline assignment: CDR1 ENHRY and CDR2 SYGVKD. The CDR3 is 14 amino acids. V gave up 6 bases and J gave up 4 bases, with 16 bases separating them. In nucleotides, the CDR3 is TGTGCCATCAGCTCGATGGGGGACAAATACGAGCAGTACTTC. Translated, it gives CAISSMGDKYEQYF.

The V gene is TRBV27, the J gene TRBJ2-7; 9 bases align to TRBD1. Per the germline V gene, CDR1 is MNHEY and CDR2 is SMNVEV (reference sequence). The CDR3 contains 13 residues. The V segment lost 5 bases and the J segment 6 bases; nucleotides outside the gene matches: 5. The CDR3 nucleotides read TGTGCCAGCAGTAGAAGGACAGGGGCCGAGCAGTACTTC. Translating it yields CASSRRTGAEQYF.

The chain employs TRBV19 and TRBJ1-1; a possible D gene is TRBD1 (5 bases). Trimming cost V 5 bases and J 4 bases, with 11 bases left between them. The CDR3 length is 13 residues. CDR1 is LNHDA, CDR2 SQIVND, per germline (reference sequence). The CDR3 loop is CASSSGYGTEAFF. The CDR3 region has the DNA TGTGCCAGTAGTTCAGGGTATGGCACTGAAGCTTTCTTT.

The rearrangement joins TRBV11-3 to TRBJ2-2; the match to TRBD1 covers 7 bases. The CDR3 totals 16 residues. Trimming took 5 bases from V and 4 from J; bases not matched to a gene: 10. Germline V gene data show CDR1 as SGHNT and CDR2 as YENEEA. Written as DNA, the CDR3 is TGTGCCAGCAGCCCCTTCGGGACAGCCGGCACCGGGGAGCTGTTTTTT. Translation: CASSPFGTAGTGELFF.

This chain links TRBV15 with TRBJ1-6; TRBD1 might be the D (6 bases). Germline CDR1 is LNHNV and CDR2 is YYDKDF (reference sequence). V shed 0 bases and J shed 7 bases, with 10 bases lying between them. The CDR3 is 15 residues long. As DNA, the CDR3 is TGTGCCACCAGCAGAGATAACAGGGTAAATTCACCCCTCCACTTT. Protein product: CATSRDNRVNSPLHF.

As concerns this clone: The same CDR3 is also encoded by other DNA sequences in this sample. The J gene is TRBJ2-2, the V gene TRBV2; 10 nucleotides agree with TRBD2. The germline CDR1 and CDR2 sequences are SNHLY and FYNNEI. CDR3 length equals 17 residues. Losses at the gene ends were 4 bases for V and 0 bases for J; bases not matched to a gene: 5. This chain's CDR3 is CASSVTSGFANTGELFF. The CDR3 region has the DNA TGTGCCAGCAGTGTGACTAGCGGGTTCGCGAACACCGGGGAGCTGTTTTTT.

The chain joins TRBV27 to TRBJ2-2; TRBD1 is a possible D gene (7 bases). V lost 7 bases, J lost 5 bases, and 14 bases lay in between. The CDR3 contains 14 residues. CDR1 is MNHEY, CDR2 SMNVEV, per germline (reference sequence). The CDR3 loop is CASTRSGGTGELFF. In DNA, the CDR3 is TGTGCCAGCACGCGGTCAGGGGGGACCGGGGAGCTGTTTTTT.

A few counts support this clone. The CDR3 region is CASSRGQSHSTDTQYF. The CDR3 nucleotides are TGTGCCAGCAGCAGGGGACAGAGCCACTCCACAGATACGCAGTATTTT. V and J are TRBV7-6 and TRBJ2-3, with TRBD1 matching over 7 bases. The germline gives CDR1 SGHVS, CDR2 FNYEAQ. V lost 5 bases and J lost 2; bases outside the gene matches: 10. This CDR3 spans 16 amino acids. The entire variable domain, with the rest obtained from reference TRBV7-6 and TRBJ2-3, is as follows: GAGVSQSPRYKVTKRGQDVALRCDPISGHVSLYWYRQALGQGPEFLTYFNYEAQQDKSGLPNDRFSAERPEGSISTLTIQRTEQRDSAMYRCASSRGQSHSTDTQYFGPGTRLTVL.

The chain employs TRBV7-2 and TRBJ1-1, with TRBD1 as a possible D gene (5 bases). CDR1 is SGHTA and CDR2 is FQGNSA in the germline V gene. This CDR3 is built from 15 residues. The V and J ends lost 2 bases and 3 bases respectively, with 13 bases between them. CDR3: CASSLFVGRDTEAFF. The DNA for the CDR3 is TGTGCCAGCAGCTTATTCGTGGGGCGAGACACTGAAGCTTTCTTT.

The chain employs TRBV2 and TRBJ1-1, with D possibly being TRBD1 (5 bases). The CDR3 spans 15 residues. The V gene lost 4 bases and the J gene lost 3 bases, with 15 bases spanning the gap. Germline V gene sequence: CDR1 SNHLY, CDR2 FYNNEI. CDR3 bases: TGTGCCAGCAGTGGGGGGGAGGGAGTGCACACTGAAGCTTTCTTT. It encodes CASSGGEGVHTEAFF. The complete variable domain, with remaining parts taken from reference TRBV2 and TRBJ1-1, reads EPEVTQTPSHQVTQMGQEVILRCVPISNHLYFYWYRQILGQKVEFLVSFYNNEISEKSEIFDDQFSVERPDGSNFTLKIRSTKLEDSAMYFCASSGGEGVHTEAFFGQGTRLTVV.

CDR3 sequence reads: CASSLYGGDRLEAFF. CDR3 nucleotide sequence: TGTGCCAGCAGTTTATACGGGGGGGATCGGTTAGAAGCTTTCTTT. V and J are TRBV28 and TRBJ1-1, with D perhaps matching TRBD1 (5 bases). The ends were cut back, 1 base at V and 8 bases at J, with 17 bases in the middle. The germline gives CDR1 MDHEN, CDR2 SYDVKM. The CDR3 contains 15 residues.

The J gene is TRBJ1-5, the V gene TRBV19, with TRBD1 as a possible D gene (5 bases). The CDR3 sequence is 13 residues long. V lost 0 bases, J lost 9 bases, and 9 bases lay in between. Per the germline V gene, CDR1 is LNHDA and CDR2 is SQIVND (reference sequence). CDR3 residues: CASSIEPGGPQHF. CDR3 nucleotide sequence: TGTGCCAGTAGTATAGAGCCCGGGGGGCCCCAGCATTTT.

This chain connects TRBV6-1 to TRBJ1-4, with 8 bases that match TRBD1. The CDR3 spans 13 residues. From germline, CDR1 is MNHNS and CDR2 SASEGT. The ends lost 10 bases at V and 4 bases at J; junction bases unmatched: 5. In DNA, the CDR3 is TGTGCCACCAGACAGGGGTTTAATGAAAAACTGTTTTTT. Translation gives CATRQGFNEKLFF.

This clone was seen just once. The identical CDR3 is also encoded by other nucleotide sequences in the sample. The chain employs TRBV29-1 and TRBJ2-7; TRBD1 matches 11 bases. V was pared by 7 bases and J by 6 bases, with 8 bases of the junction left unmatched. CDR3 size: 13 residues. Germline assignment: CDR1 SQVTM and CDR2 ANQGSEA. This CDR3 reads CSAGTGTGGEQYF. As DNA, the CDR3 is TGCAGCGCAGGAACCGGGACAGGGGGCGAGCAGTACTTC.